The source of this TCR beta chain is a study of T cell responses to AZD1222 COVID-19 vaccine. Sequencing used immunoSEQ multiplex PCR; TCRdb keeps in-frame clones, though not all of them. This table has around 80,000 clones, about four fifths appearing once. The sequences come from peripheral blood, collected 28 days after the second AZD1222 dose. This TCR was sampled from an adult who received the AZD1222 COVID-19 vaccine.

The CDR3 loop is CASSLSLTGELFF. The CDR3 DNA reads TGTGCCAGCAGTTTATCGCTCACCGGGGAGCTGTTTTTT. The rearrangement links TRBV27 to TRBJ2-2; D is ambiguous. CDR3 size: 13 residues. Germline lookup yields CDR1 MNHEY and CDR2 SMNVEV (reference sequence). The V and J ends lost 0 bases and 4 bases respectively, with 3 bases between them.